Listed below are T cell receptor beta chains from one sample, sequenced in a study of T-cell reconstitution after alpha-beta-depleted transplantation in children. TCRdb re-called the PCR reads with MiXCR, one entry per CDR3 protein. The sample contains roughly 52,000 distinct CDR3 sequences, more than 5% of which appear only once. Sample: PBMCs, mostly from graft donor cells, taken 60 days after TCRalphabeta/CD19-depleted stem cell transplant. The receptor source for this set is a female patient between 2 and 15 years old who had a stem cell transplant for aplastic anemia, so the T cells may come from the graft donor. The CDR3 runs from the conserved cysteine through the conserved F or W. Each record gives: V gene, D gene, J gene, CDR3 length, CDR3 protein. The D gene is left open where the match is weak.

v_gene: TRBV9
d_gene: -
j_gene: TRBJ1-1
len: 15
CDR3aa: CASSVTPGHLGEAFF

v_gene: TRBV5-1
d_gene: -
j_gene: TRBJ2-5
len: 14
CDR3aa: CATRHSPTGETQYF

v_gene: TRBV4-2
d_gene: TRBD1
j_gene: TRBJ2-5
len: 16
CDR3aa: CASSQLSGQGKETQYF

v_gene: TRBV5-5
d_gene: -
j_gene: TRBJ1-3
len: 16
CDR3aa: CASSLVRADSGNTIYF

v_gene: TRBV29-1
d_gene: -
j_gene: TRBJ2-5
len: 12
CDR3aa: CSVTGRRETQYF

v_gene: TRBV7-9
d_gene: TRBD2
j_gene: TRBJ2-1
len: 18
CDR3aa: CASSHHGIWREWYNEQFF

v_gene: TRBV20-1
d_gene: -
j_gene: TRBJ1-2
len: 15
CDR3aa: CSARRSGQTNYGYTF

v_gene: TRBV10-3
d_gene: -
j_gene: TRBJ2-3
len: 16
CDR3aa: CAISESGSYSTDTQYF

v_gene: TRBV2
d_gene: -
j_gene: TRBJ2-1
len: 13
CDR3aa: CASSVLALNEQFF

v_gene: TRBV21-1
d_gene: -
j_gene: TRBJ2-1
len: 24
CDR3aa: CASISGSGGPLPRDPLRTYNEQFF

v_gene: TRBV12-3/TRBV12-4
d_gene: -
j_gene: TRBJ2-1
len: 21
CDR3aa: CASSLARLLSLDLAQNNEQFF

v_gene: TRBV5-1
d_gene: -
j_gene: TRBJ1-2
len: 14
CDR3aa: CASSLGSTNYGYTF

v_gene: TRBV7-2
d_gene: -
j_gene: TRBJ1-5
len: 13
CDR3aa: CASSLEVNQPQHF

v_gene: TRBV4-3
d_gene: -
j_gene: TRBJ2-1
len: 14
CDR3aa: CAIEGGWTYNEQFF

v_gene: TRBV20-1
d_gene: -
j_gene: TRBJ2-5
len: 14
CDR3aa: CSASSRQTGETQYF

v_gene: TRBV12-3/TRBV12-4
d_gene: TRBD2
j_gene: TRBJ2-3
len: 16
CDR3aa: CASSLGAGVVTDTQYF

v_gene: TRBV5-1
d_gene: -
j_gene: TRBJ2-3
len: 13
CDR3aa: CASSLDFTDTQYF

v_gene: TRBV12-3/TRBV12-4
d_gene: TRBD1
j_gene: TRBJ2-1
len: 14
CDR3aa: CASSTDRGYNEQFF

v_gene: TRBV6-5
d_gene: -
j_gene: TRBJ2-3
len: 17
CDR3aa: CASSPTLPQEETDTQYF

v_gene: TRBV7-3
d_gene: -
j_gene: TRBJ1-1
len: 13
CDR3aa: CASSTRQNTEAFF

v_gene: TRBV7-9
d_gene: -
j_gene: TRBJ2-4
len: 15
CDR3aa: CASSSPTLAKNIQYF

v_gene: TRBV7-6
d_gene: -
j_gene: TRBJ2-2
len: 16
CDR3aa: CASSPSSYRNTGELFF